This T cell receptor beta chain stems from a study of cytomegalovirus exposure and HLA in healthy donors. PCR involved 60 Vbeta and 13 Jbeta primers. Clones were sequenced by immunoSEQ multiplex PCR, and TCRdb holds only the in-frame ones, with some missing. The data hold about 160,000 clones, with 87% observed a single time. Germline-derived CDR1 and CDR2 are WSHSY and SAAADI. V was clipped by 0 bases and J by 3 bases; unmatched bases: 11. This CDR3 has 17 amino acids. The clonotype comes from a woman younger than 45 in good health and CMV-seronegative. The sample taken for sequencing was PBMCs. The rearrangement uses TRBV10-2 and TRBJ2-7; 7 bases map to TRBD1. CDR3 residues: CASSESPTGTVIYEQYF. CDR3 coding DNA: TGCGCCAGCAGTGAGTCCCCCACCGGGACAGTTATCTACGAGCAGTACTTC.